The clone carrying this T cell receptor beta chain came up once. The antigen remains undetermined. On cycle 4 day 1 and cycle 7 day 1, as well as at baseline, blood was sampled. The method was immunoSEQ multiplex PCR; TCRdb's version includes in-frame clones alone and lacks a portion of them. Found here are some 21,000 clones, 80% to 90% of them singletons; the top ten hold around 26%. The data were taken from a study of OX40 agonist ivuxolimab in advanced cancers. In the study overall: At 0.01 to 10 mg/kg, ivuxolimab was administered intravenously to patients every 2 weeks. Study-wide results and caveats: The CD4+ and CD8+ T cells in the blood had expanded clonally by week 6 at 0.1 to 3.0 mg/kg. Relative to CD4+ cells, CD8+ T cells on average had more expanded clones.

From germline, CDR1 is SGDLS and CDR2 YYNGEE. V was clipped by 0 bases and J by 4 bases; unmatched bases: 1. The CDR3 loop spans 14 amino acids. Material: CD4+ or CD8+ T cells sorted from blood, obtained in a trial of the OX40 agonist ivuxolimab. V gene TRBV9 combines with J gene TRBJ2-7; 10 bases are a match to TRBD1. This clonotype was obtained from an adult with an advanced solid tumor such as melanoma, head and neck, liver or kidney cancer. Here the CDR3 DNA reads TGTGCCAGCAGCGTAGGACAGGGGGCATACGAGCAGTACTTC. This gives the protein CASSVGQGAYEQYF.